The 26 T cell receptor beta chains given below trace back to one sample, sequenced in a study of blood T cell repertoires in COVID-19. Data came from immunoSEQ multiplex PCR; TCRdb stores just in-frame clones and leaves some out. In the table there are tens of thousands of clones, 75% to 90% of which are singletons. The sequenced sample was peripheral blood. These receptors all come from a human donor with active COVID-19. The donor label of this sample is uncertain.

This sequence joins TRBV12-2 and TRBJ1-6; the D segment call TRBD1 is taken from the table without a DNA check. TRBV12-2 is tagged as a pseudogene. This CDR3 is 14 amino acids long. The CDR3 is CASRSRRQALFLHF. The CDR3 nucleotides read TGTGCAAGTCGCTCACGACGACAGGCGCTTTTCCTCCACTTT.

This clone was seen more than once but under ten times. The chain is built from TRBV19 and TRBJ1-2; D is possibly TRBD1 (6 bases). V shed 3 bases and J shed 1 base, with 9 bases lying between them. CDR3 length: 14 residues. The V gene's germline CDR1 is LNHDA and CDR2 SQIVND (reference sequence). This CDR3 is CASSMQGNNYGYTF. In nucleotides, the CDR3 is TGTGCCAGTAGTATGCAGGGGAATAACTATGGCTACACCTTC.

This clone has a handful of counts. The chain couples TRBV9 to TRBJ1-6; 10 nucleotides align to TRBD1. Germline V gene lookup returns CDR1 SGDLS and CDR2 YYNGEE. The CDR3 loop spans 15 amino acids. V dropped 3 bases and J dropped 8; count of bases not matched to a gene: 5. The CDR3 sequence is CASSAGGTGDSPLHF. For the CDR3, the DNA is TGTGCCAGCAGCGCCGGGGGGACAGGGGATTCACCCCTCCACTTT.

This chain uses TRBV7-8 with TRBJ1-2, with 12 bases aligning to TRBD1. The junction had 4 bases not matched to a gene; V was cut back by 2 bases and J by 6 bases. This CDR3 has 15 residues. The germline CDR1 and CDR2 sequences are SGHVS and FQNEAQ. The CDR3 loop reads CASSLRGTGGHGYTF. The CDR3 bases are TGTGCCAGCAGCTTAAGGGGGACAGGGGGCCATGGCTACACCTTC.

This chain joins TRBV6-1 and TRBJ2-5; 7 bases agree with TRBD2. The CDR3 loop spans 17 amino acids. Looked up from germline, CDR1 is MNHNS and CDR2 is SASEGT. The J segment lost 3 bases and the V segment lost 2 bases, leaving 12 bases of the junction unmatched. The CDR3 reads CASSESRRGRSEETQYF. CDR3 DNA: TGTGCCAGCAGTGAATCGAGGCGGGGGAGGTCTGAAGAGACCCAGTACTTC.

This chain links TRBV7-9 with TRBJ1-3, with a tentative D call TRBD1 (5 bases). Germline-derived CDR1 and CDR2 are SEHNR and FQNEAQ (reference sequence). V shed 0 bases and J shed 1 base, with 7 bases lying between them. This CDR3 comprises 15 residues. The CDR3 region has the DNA TGTGCCAGCAGCTTAGCGGCAGGGTCTGGAAACACCATATATTTT. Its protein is CASSLAAGSGNTIYF.

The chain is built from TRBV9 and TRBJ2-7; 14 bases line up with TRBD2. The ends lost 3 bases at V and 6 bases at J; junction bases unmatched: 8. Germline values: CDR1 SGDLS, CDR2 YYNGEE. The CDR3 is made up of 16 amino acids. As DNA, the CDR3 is TGTGCCAGCAGCGGAGGGACTAGCGGGAGTTTACTCGAGCAGTACTTC. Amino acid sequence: CASSGGTSGSLLEQYF.

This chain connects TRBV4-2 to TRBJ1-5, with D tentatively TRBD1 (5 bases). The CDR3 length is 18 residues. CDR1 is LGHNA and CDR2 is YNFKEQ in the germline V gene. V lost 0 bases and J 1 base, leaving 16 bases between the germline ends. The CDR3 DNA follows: TGTGCCAGCAGCCAAGAAAGTAGGGTAGGGGCAAGCAATCAGCCCCAGCATTTT. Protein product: CASSQESRVGASNQPQHF.

The CDR3 is CASRSVTRTSGRRDGELFF. The CDR3 region has the DNA TGTGCAAGTCGCTCGGTAACCCGGACTAGCGGGAGAAGGGACGGGGAGCTGTTTTTT. The chain carries TRBV12-2 and TRBJ2-2; TRBD2 is the table's D call, not checked against the DNA. TRBV12-2 is classified as a pseudogene. The CDR3 runs to 19 residues.

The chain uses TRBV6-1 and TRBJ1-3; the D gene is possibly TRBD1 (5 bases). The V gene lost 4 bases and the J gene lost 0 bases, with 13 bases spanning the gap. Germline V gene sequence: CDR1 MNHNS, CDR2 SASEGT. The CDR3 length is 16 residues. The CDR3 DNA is TGTGCCAGCAGTGGGGGGGAGACGGGCTCTGGAAACACCATATATTTT. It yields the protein CASSGGETGSGNTIYF.

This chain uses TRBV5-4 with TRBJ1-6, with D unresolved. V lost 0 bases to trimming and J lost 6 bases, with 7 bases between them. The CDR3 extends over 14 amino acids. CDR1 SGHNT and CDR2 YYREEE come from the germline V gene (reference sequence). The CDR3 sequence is CASSLVAANSPLHF. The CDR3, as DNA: TGTGCCAGCAGCTTGGTTGCGGCTAATTCACCCCTCCACTTT.

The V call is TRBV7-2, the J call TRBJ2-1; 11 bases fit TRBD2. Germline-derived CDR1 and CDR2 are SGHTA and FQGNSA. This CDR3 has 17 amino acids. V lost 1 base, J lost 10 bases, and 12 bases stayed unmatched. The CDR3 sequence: CASSLGPYSGRALEQFF. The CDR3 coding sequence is TGTGCCAGCAGCTTAGGCCCCTATAGCGGGAGGGCCTTGGAGCAGTTCTTC. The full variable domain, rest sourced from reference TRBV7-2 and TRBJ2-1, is GAGVSQSPSNKVTEKGKDVELRCDPISGHTALYWYRQSLGQGLEFLIYFQGNSAPDKSGLPSDRFSAERTGGSVSTLTIQRTQQEDSAVYLCASSLGPYSGRALEQFFGPGTRLTVL.

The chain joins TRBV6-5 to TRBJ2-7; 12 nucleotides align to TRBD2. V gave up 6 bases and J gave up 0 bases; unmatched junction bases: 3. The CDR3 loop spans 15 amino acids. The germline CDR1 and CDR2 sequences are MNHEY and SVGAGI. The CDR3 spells CASRGLAGSSYEQYF. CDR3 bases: TGTGCCAGCAGAGGACTAGCGGGAAGCTCCTACGAGCAGTACTTC.

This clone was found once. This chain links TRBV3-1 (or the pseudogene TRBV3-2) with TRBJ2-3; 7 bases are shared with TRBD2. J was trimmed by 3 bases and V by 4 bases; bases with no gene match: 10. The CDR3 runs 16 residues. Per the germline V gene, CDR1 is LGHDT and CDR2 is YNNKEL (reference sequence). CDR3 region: CASSLSLAGGTDTQYF. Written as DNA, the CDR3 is TGTGCCAGCAGCCTTTCTTTAGCGGGTGGAACAGATACGCAGTATTTT.

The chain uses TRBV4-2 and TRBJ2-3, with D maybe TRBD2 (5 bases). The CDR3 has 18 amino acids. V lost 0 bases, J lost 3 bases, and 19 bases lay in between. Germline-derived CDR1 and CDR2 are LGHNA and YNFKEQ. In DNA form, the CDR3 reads TGTGCCAGCAGCCAAGATATCGGAGGAGTAGCGCGGACAGATACGCAGTATTTT. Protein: CASSQDIGGVARTDTQYF.

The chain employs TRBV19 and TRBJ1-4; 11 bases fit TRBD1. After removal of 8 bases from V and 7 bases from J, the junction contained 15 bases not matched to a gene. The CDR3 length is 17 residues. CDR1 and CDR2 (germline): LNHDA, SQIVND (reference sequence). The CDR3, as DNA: TGTGCCAGTCTTACTCCGCGGTCGGGACAGGGGGGTGAAAAACTGTTTTTT. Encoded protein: CASLTPRSGQGGEKLFF.

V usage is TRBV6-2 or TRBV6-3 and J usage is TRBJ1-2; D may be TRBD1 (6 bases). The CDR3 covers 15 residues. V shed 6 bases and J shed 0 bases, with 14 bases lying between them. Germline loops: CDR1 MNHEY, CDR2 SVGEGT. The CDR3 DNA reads TGTGCCAGCAGGCCTCTGGGGGCCTCTAACTATGGCTACACCTTC. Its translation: CASRPLGASNYGYTF.

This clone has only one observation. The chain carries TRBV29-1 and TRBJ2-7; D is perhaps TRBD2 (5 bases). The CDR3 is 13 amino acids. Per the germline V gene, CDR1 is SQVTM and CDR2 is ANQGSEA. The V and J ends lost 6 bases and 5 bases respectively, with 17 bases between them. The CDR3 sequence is CSVRGGRNNEQYF. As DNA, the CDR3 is TGCAGCGTACGTGGTGGGAGAAATAACGAGCAGTACTTC.

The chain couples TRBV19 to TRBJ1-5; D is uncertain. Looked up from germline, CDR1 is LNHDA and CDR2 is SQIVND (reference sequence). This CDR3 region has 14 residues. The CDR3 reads CATGYLTPNQPQHF. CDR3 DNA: TGTGCTACGGGATACCTTACCCCCAATCAGCCCCAGCATTTT.

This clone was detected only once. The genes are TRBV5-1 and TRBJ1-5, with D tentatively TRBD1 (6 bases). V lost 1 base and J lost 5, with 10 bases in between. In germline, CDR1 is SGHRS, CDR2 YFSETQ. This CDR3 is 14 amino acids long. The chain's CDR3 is CASSLSGGDQPQHF. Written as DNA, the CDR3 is TGCGCCAGCAGCTTGAGCGGGGGCGATCAGCCCCAGCATTTT.

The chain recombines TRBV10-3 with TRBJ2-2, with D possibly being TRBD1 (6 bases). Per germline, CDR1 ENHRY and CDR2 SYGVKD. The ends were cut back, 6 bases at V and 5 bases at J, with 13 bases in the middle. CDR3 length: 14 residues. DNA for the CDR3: TGTGCCATCAGACAGGGCCTACCGACCGGGGAGCTGTTTTTT. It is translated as CAIRQGLPTGELFF.

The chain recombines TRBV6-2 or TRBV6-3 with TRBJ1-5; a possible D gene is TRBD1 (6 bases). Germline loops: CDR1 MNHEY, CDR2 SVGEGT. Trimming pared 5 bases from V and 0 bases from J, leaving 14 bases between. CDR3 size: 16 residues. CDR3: CASSRLGGLSNQPQHF. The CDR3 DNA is TGTGCCAGCAGTCGCTTGGGGGGGCTTAGCAATCAGCCCCAGCATTTT.

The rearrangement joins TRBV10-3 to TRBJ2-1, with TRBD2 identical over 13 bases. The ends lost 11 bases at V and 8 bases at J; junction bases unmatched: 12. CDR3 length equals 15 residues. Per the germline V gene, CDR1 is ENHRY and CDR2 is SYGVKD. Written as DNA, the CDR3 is TGTGCCTCAAGACTAGCGGGGGGCTCTACCGATGAGCAGTTCTTC. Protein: CASRLAGGSTDEQFF.

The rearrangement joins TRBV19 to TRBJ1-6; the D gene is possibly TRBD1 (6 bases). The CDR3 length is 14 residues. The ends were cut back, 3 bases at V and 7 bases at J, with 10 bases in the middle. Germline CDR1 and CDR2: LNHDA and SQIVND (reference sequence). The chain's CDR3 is CASSIRQANSPLHF. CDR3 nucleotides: TGTGCCAGTAGTATCCGACAGGCCAATTCACCCCTCCACTTT.

DNA of the CDR3: TGTGCCAGCAGCAGGGGGCGGGAAGAGGTCGCAGATACGCAGTATTTT. Residues: CASSRGREEVADTQYF. V gene TRBV7-8 combines with J gene TRBJ2-3, with D tentatively TRBD1 (7 bases). V lost 5 bases to trimming and J lost 4 bases, with 19 bases between them. Germline CDR1 is SGHVS and CDR2 is FQNEAQ. CDR3 size: 16 residues.

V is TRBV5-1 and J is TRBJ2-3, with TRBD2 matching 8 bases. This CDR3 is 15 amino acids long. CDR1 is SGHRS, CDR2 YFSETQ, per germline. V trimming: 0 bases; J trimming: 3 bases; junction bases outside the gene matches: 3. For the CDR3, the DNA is TGCGCCAGCAGCTTGGTTACGGGAGGGACAGATACGCAGTATTTT. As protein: CASSLVTGGTDTQYF.